The 7 T cell receptor beta chains listed next were all sequenced from one sample in a study of T cell responses to AZD1222 COVID-19 vaccine. Measured with immunoSEQ multiplex PCR; TCRdb has only the in-frame clones, and not every one. Here the sample spans about 120,000 clones, 80% to 90% being singletons. Sequencing was performed on peripheral blood, taken on day 0 of AZD1222 vaccination. These receptors all stem from an adult in good health.

The rearrangement uses TRBV2 and TRBJ2-7, with D hard to call. CDR1 SNHLY and CDR2 FYNNEI come from the germline V gene. Trimming removed 0 bases at V and 0 bases at J, with 3 bases between. There are 13 residues in the CDR3. CDR3 bases: TGTGCCAGCAGTGAAGCGCCCTCCTACGAGCAGTACTTC. It is translated as CASSEAPSYEQYF. The entire variable domain, with the rest obtained from reference TRBV2 and TRBJ2-7, is as follows: EPEVTQTPSHQVTQMGQEVILRCVPISNHLYFYWYRQILGQKVEFLVSFYNNEISEKSEIFDDQFSVERPDGSNFTLKIRSTKLEDSAMYFCASSEAPSYEQYFGPGTRLTVT.

The chain has TRBV28 and TRBJ2-7; TRBD1 matches at 7 bases. CDR3 length: 14 residues. In germline, CDR1 is MDHEN, CDR2 SYDVKM. Trimming removed 1 base from V and 5 bases from J; junction bases left unmatched: 5. The CDR3 region is CASSLLGGAHEQYF. The CDR3 DNA is TGTGCCAGCAGTTTATTAGGGGGCGCCCACGAGCAGTACTTC.

This rearrangement joins TRBV7-8 to TRBJ2-1; TRBD1 matches 7 bases. Trimming cost V 1 base and J 4 bases; bases outside gene matches: 7. The CDR3 is 16 residues long. The germline CDR1 and CDR2 sequences are SGHVS and FQNEAQ. As DNA, the CDR3 is TGTGCCAGCAGCTTAGGAGGGACAGTTTCTTACAATGAGCAGTTCTTC. The encoded protein is CASSLGGTVSYNEQFF.

This sequence joins TRBV4-2 and TRBJ1-2; D uncertain. V was trimmed by 0 bases and J by 7 bases, leaving 12 bases between them. This CDR3 region has 14 residues. Germline V gene data show CDR1 as LGHNA and CDR2 as YNFKEQ. CDR3 DNA: TGTGCCAGCAGCCAAGATAGGGAACTAGGTGGCTACACCTTC. Translated: CASSQDRELGGYTF.

A single count supports this clone. The chain recombines TRBV12-3 or TRBV12-4 with TRBJ1-5, with no clear D. The CDR3 totals 13 residues. With 5 bases removed from V and 0 bases from J, the gap between germline ends came to 5 bases. DNA for the CDR3: TGTGCCAGCAGTCTCAATAGCAATCAGCCCCAGCATTTT. Protein: CASSLNSNQPQHF.

The V gene is TRBV3-1 (or the pseudogene TRBV3-2), the J gene TRBJ1-1; D call uncertain. Trimming pared 1 base from V and 13 bases from J, leaving 19 bases between. The CDR3 length is 14 residues. The germline V gene encodes CDR1 LGHDT and CDR2 YNNKEL (reference sequence). The CDR3 spells CASSQGLAHQDGFF. The CDR3 nucleotides are TGTGCCAGCAGCCAAGGTCTGGCGCATCAGGATGGTTTCTTT.

This chain links TRBV5-4 with TRBJ1-2, with D unresolved. CDR3 length: 12 residues. V was trimmed by 4 bases and J by 5 bases, leaving 9 bases between them. In germline, CDR1 is SGHNT, CDR2 YYREEE (reference sequence). CDR3 amino acids: CASSRELYGYTF. Written as DNA, the CDR3 is TGTGCCAGCAGCCGGGAACTATATGGCTACACCTTC.